The 32 T cell receptor beta chains below all came from one sample that was sequenced in a study of T cells in localized non-small cell lung cancer (dated by TCRdb to 2020 to 2021). Receptor amplification or capture employed the immunoSEQ multiplex PCR assay. Entries here come from immuneACCESS through TCRdb and include only in-frame sequences with V and J called. Some clones fail to appear in such tables; in the studies checked, an unresolved V gene covers under half of the shortfall, and the cause of the remainder is unknown. For this sample the table gives 30,000 to 35,000 clones, of which approximately 91% were detected only once. 4.2% of the sample rests with the top ten. This sample comprised peripheral blood, obtained before any cancer treatment. Source of these receptors: a woman aged 35 to 70 with stage I lung adenocarcinoma.

The chain employs TRBV29-1 and TRBJ1-2, with 9 bases fitting TRBD1. Germline CDR1 and CDR2: SQVTM and ANQGSEA. This CDR3 is built from 14 residues. Trimming removed 5 bases from V and 8 bases from J; junction bases left unmatched: 12. The CDR3 loop reads CSVRDRDPSEGYTF. The CDR3, as DNA: TGCAGCGTTCGGGACAGGGATCCCTCGGAAGGCTACACCTTC.

The J gene is TRBJ2-1, the V gene TRBV28; 7 bases align to TRBD2. The CDR3 runs 16 residues. CDR1 is MDHEN and CDR2 is SYDVKM in the germline V gene. J was trimmed by 1 base and V by 3 bases; bases with no gene match: 6. CDR3 sequence reads: CASSFLLAESYNEQFF. The CDR3 bases are TGTGCCAGCAGTTTTCTCCTAGCGGAGTCCTACAATGAGCAGTTCTTC.

The gene calls are TRBV14 and TRBJ1-1; unclear D gene. The ends were cut back, 0 bases at V and 11 bases at J, with 16 bases in the middle. The germline V gene encodes CDR1 SGHDN and CDR2 FVKESK. This CDR3 comprises 14 residues. CDR3 sequence reads: CASSQDVRGLRAFF. DNA of the CDR3: TGTGCCAGCAGCCAAGATGTCCGAGGACTCCGTGCTTTCTTT.

This chain connects TRBV7-2 to TRBJ1-4; 8 positions match TRBD1. Germline CDR1 SGHTA, CDR2 FQGNSA. Trimming took 5 bases from V and 5 from J; bases not matched to a gene: 7. This CDR3 is 15 amino acids long. This chain's CDR3 is CASSPTRTGNEKLFF. The CDR3 DNA reads TGTGCCAGCAGCCCTACCAGGACAGGGAATGAAAAACTGTTTTTT.

This clone was seen a few times. V usage is TRBV25-1 and J usage is TRBJ2-2; D tentatively reads TRBD1 or TRBD2 (5 bases each). V was trimmed by 6 bases and J by 3 bases, leaving 8 bases between them. Looked up from germline, CDR1 is MGHDK and CDR2 is SYGVNS. The CDR3 runs 13 residues. DNA for the CDR3: TGTGCCAGCAGCCTGGGGGACACCGGGGAGCTGTTTTTT. Protein product: CASSLGDTGELFF.

This chain uses TRBV29-1 with TRBJ1-3; no clear D. Deletions cut 6 bases from V and 2 bases from J, with 8 bases between. This CDR3 has 12 amino acids. Germline-derived CDR1 and CDR2 are SQVTM and ANQGSEA. CDR3 nucleotides: TGCAGCGTCTTAGTGCCTGGAAACACCATATATTTT. Encoded protein: CSVLVPGNTIYF.

The rearrangement uses TRBV27 and TRBJ1-6; no reliable D call. V was clipped by 3 bases and J by 2 bases, with 8 bases between them. Germline CDR1 reads MNHEY; CDR2 reads SMNVEV (reference sequence). This CDR3 spans 15 amino acids. CDR3 nucleotides: TGTGCCAGCAGTTTTATCGTCGCCTATAATTCACCCCTCCACTTT. It yields the protein CASSFIVAYNSPLHF.

This CDR3 reads CASSLSGSGETQYF. The CDR3 coding sequence is TGTGCCAGCAGCCTTTCGGGGTCGGGCGAGACCCAGTACTTC. The chain links TRBV7-2 to TRBJ2-5; the D gene is possibly TRBD2 (5 bases). The germline V gene encodes CDR1 SGHTA and CDR2 FQGNSA. This CDR3 spans 14 amino acids. The V gene lost 5 bases and the J gene lost 5 bases, with 15 bases spanning the gap.

This chain joins TRBV18 and TRBJ2-5; D may correspond to TRBD1 or TRBD2 (5 bases each). The V gene lost 4 bases and the J gene lost 1 base, with 10 bases spanning the gap. Germline V lookup: CDR1 KGHSH, CDR2 LQKENI. This CDR3 region has 14 residues. Written as DNA, the CDR3 is TGTGCCAGCTCACTAGGGACCGCCCAAGAGACCCAGTACTTC. It encodes CASSLGTAQETQYF.

V is TRBV7-2 and J is TRBJ1-1; no definite D call. Germline CDR1 and CDR2: SGHTA and FQGNSA. V was pared by 8 bases and J by 1 base, with 17 bases between. The CDR3 contains 15 residues. The CDR3 sequence: CASGFSAFPNTEAFF. CDR3 nucleotide sequence: TGTGCCAGCGGGTTCAGCGCCTTTCCGAACACTGAAGCTTTCTTT.

Details on this clone: One end of the junction fails to match germline, which may point to a read error. The chain couples TRBV7-7 to TRBJ2-3; 8 bases fit TRBD2. This CDR3 spans 13 amino acids. Germline loops: CDR1 SSHAT, CDR2 FNYEAQ (reference sequence). The CDR3 is CASSPGGADTQYF. In DNA form, the CDR3 reads TGTGCTAGCAGCCCGGGGGGGGCAGATACGCAGTATTTT.

The J gene is TRBJ2-7, the V gene TRBV9, with D possibly matching TRBD1 (6 bases). Trimming left V 0 bases short and J 3 bases short, with 16 bases between. The CDR3 has 16 amino acids. Germline CDR1 and CDR2: SGDLS and YYNGEE. CDR3 sequence: CASSVDGAGDIYEQYF. The CDR3 bases are TGTGCCAGCAGCGTAGACGGGGCAGGGGACATCTACGAGCAGTACTTC.

V gene TRBV27 combines with J gene TRBJ1-1; the D is unclear. Trimming removed 2 bases at V and 3 bases at J, with 10 bases between. CDR1 is MNHEY, CDR2 SMNVEV, per germline (reference sequence). This CDR3 spans 14 amino acids. The CDR3 DNA sequence: TGTGCCAGCAGTTTAGGGCAGGAGTACACTGAAGCTTTCTTT. The encoded protein is CASSLGQEYTEAFF.

The chain joins TRBV9 to TRBJ2-2; possibly TRBD1 for D (5 bases). With 5 bases removed from V and 5 bases from J, the gap between germline ends came to 7 bases. CDR1 is SGDLS, CDR2 YYNGEE, per germline. The CDR3 loop spans 12 amino acids. This CDR3 is CASRGDTGELFF. As DNA, the CDR3 is TGTGCCAGCAGAGGGGATACCGGGGAGCTGTTTTTT.

The chain employs TRBV11-2 and TRBJ2-6; 12 nucleotides line up with TRBD1. This CDR3 comprises 17 residues. Trimming took 5 bases from V and 0 from J; bases not matched to a gene: 2. CDR1 and CDR2 (germline): SGHAT, FQNNGV. CDR3 in amino acids: CASSGTGGRSGANVLTF. CDR3 nucleotide sequence: TGTGCCAGCAGCGGGACAGGGGGCCGCTCTGGGGCCAACGTCCTGACTTTC.

This chain connects TRBV5-6 to TRBJ1-1; D unclear. The CDR3 is 12 amino acids. Germline V lookup: CDR1 SGHDT, CDR2 YYEEEE. V was shortened by 0 bases and J by 8 bases, with 8 bases between the two germline ends. The CDR3 DNA is TGTGCCAGCAGCTTGGAGGGTATAGAAGCTTTCTTT. Protein: CASSLEGIEAFF.

The CDR3 sequence is CASSQDQATGELFF. CDR3 DNA: TGCGCCAGCAGCCAAGATCAGGCTACCGGGGAGCTGTTTTTT. This chain joins TRBV4-1 and TRBJ2-2; D remains ambiguous. Trimming left V 0 bases short and J 5 bases short, with 7 bases between. Per germline, CDR1 MGHRA and CDR2 YSYEKL. The CDR3 totals 14 residues.

The chain combines TRBV7-7 with TRBJ1-5; no definite D call. From germline, CDR1 is SSHAT and CDR2 FNYEAQ (reference sequence). This CDR3 has 12 amino acids. V was pared by 1 base and J by 6 bases, with 4 bases between. The CDR3: CASSLVGQPQHF. The CDR3, as DNA: TGTGCCAGCAGCTTAGTCGGTCAGCCCCAGCATTTT. The whole variable domain, filled in from reference TRBV7-7 and TRBJ1-5, reads GAGVSQSPRYKVTKRGQDVTLRCDPISSHATLYWYQQALGQGPEFLTYFNYEAQPDKSGLPSDRFSAERPEGSISTLTIQRTEQRDSAMYRCASSLVGQPQHFGDGTRLSIL.

CDR3 loop: CASSVGAGRQHEQYF. The CDR3 DNA follows: TGTGCCAGCAGCGTAGGGGCAGGGCGGCAGCACGAGCAGTACTTC. The chain carries TRBV9 and TRBJ2-7, with TRBD1 as a possible D gene (5 bases). V lost 0 bases and J 5 bases, leaving 15 bases between the germline ends. The CDR3 consists of 15 residues. Germline V gene sequence: CDR1 SGDLS, CDR2 YYNGEE.

This sequence joins TRBV18 and TRBJ2-2, with a tentative D call TRBD2 (7 bases). V dropped 4 bases and J dropped 0 bases, with 12 bases sitting between them. Germline values: CDR1 KGHSH, CDR2 LQKENI. This CDR3 has 16 residues. DNA for the CDR3: TGTGCCAGCTCACTACGCGGGGGCGCGAACACCGGGGAGCTGTTTTTT. Translation: CASSLRGGANTGELFF.

This chain links TRBV10-3 with TRBJ2-5, with 10 bases that match TRBD2. The junction had 14 bases not matched to a gene; V was cut back by 2 bases and J by 5 bases. The germline V gene has CDR1 ENHRY and CDR2 SYGVKD. CDR3 length: 18 amino acids. The DNA for the CDR3 is TGTGCCATCAGTGAGATGGGAAGCGGGGGGGCACCTCGTGAGACCCAGTACTTC. Encoded protein: CAISEMGSGGAPRETQYF.

This sequence joins TRBV10-3 and TRBJ2-3; D is undetermined. CDR3 length equals 14 residues. Trimming removed 3 bases from V and 0 bases from J, with 7 bases in between. From germline, CDR1 is ENHRY and CDR2 SYGVKD. The DNA of the CDR3 is TGTGCCATCAGTGAAAGATGGAGCACAGATACGCAGTATTTT. It specifies CAISERWSTDTQYF.

This clone was counted between two and nine times. The chain links TRBV10-1 to TRBJ1-6, with 7 positions matching TRBD1. The CDR3 totals 15 residues. Trimming cost V 10 bases and J 0 bases; bases outside gene matches: 6. In germline, CDR1 is WNHNN, CDR2 SYGVQD (reference sequence). The CDR3 loop is CANRDRVSYNSPLHF. The CDR3 nucleotides read TGCGCCAACAGAGACAGGGTCTCCTATAATTCACCCCTCCACTTT.

The chain uses TRBV19 and TRBJ1-6, with 7 bases aligning to TRBD1. Germline V CDR1 and CDR2: LNHDA, SQIVND (reference sequence). J lost 13 bases, V lost 6 bases, and 18 bases had no gene match. This CDR3 is built from 16 residues. CDR3 protein: CASSTQGQRLFMPLHF. The CDR3 region has the DNA TGTGCCAGTAGCACCCAGGGACAGAGACTCTTCATGCCCCTCCACTTT.

The CDR3 loop reads CASSPLPASGGPSSYEQYF. DNA for the CDR3: TGTGCCAGCAGCCCCCTCCCTGCTAGCGGCGGTCCTAGCTCCTACGAGCAGTACTTC. The chain combines TRBV7-8 with TRBJ2-7; TRBD2 matches at 7 bases. CDR3 length equals 19 residues. CDR1 SGHVS and CDR2 FQNEAQ come from the germline V gene. V shed 5 bases and J 0 bases; nucleotides not matched to a gene: 19.

This chain links TRBV27 with TRBJ2-7; 7 positions agree with TRBD2. There are 15 residues in the CDR3. V shed 3 bases, J shed 5 bases, and the junction held 10 bases outside the gene matches. Per the germline V gene, CDR1 is MNHEY and CDR2 is SMNVEV (reference sequence). CDR3 loop: CASSFWPAGIDEQYF. Here the CDR3 DNA reads TGTGCCAGCAGTTTCTGGCCAGCGGGGATAGACGAGCAGTACTTC.

This sequence joins TRBV7-9 and TRBJ2-3; perhaps D is TRBD1 or TRBD2 (6 bases each). The germline CDR1 and CDR2 sequences are SEHNR and FQNEAQ (reference sequence). This CDR3 is 13 amino acids long. Trimming left V 4 bases short and J 6 bases short, with 11 bases between. CDR3 loop: CASSSTGGDTQYF. CDR3 sequence (DNA): TGTGCCAGCAGCTCCACCGGGGGCGATACGCAGTATTTT.

The gene calls are TRBV7-9 and TRBJ2-3; 7 bases align to TRBD1. Germline trimming cut 5 bases from V and 7 bases from J; bases unmatched to any gene: 9. Germline V gives CDR1 SEHNR, CDR2 FQNEAQ (reference sequence). This CDR3 has 14 amino acids. As DNA, the CDR3 is TGTGCCAGCAGCCGAGGGACAGCACAGAATACGCAGTATTTT. Translating gives CASSRGTAQNTQYF.

The rearrangement uses TRBV7-6 and TRBJ2-5, with 7 nucleotides matching TRBD1. This CDR3 spans 14 amino acids. The germline CDR1 and CDR2 sequences are SGHVS and FNYEAQ. V trimming: 5 bases; J trimming: 2 bases; junction bases outside the gene matches: 5. The CDR3 region has the DNA TGTGCCAGCAGCGAACCGGGACAGCAAGAGACCCAGTACTTC. The encoded protein is CASSEPGQQETQYF.

The V gene is TRBV7-8, the J gene TRBJ2-3, with D perhaps matching TRBD2 (6 bases). The CDR3 is 17 amino acids. Germline-derived CDR1 and CDR2 are SGHVS and FQNEAQ. Trimming left V 1 base short and J 0 bases short, with 14 bases between. This chain's CDR3 is CASSLGTGGRSTDTQYF. CDR3 in DNA: TGTGCCAGCAGCTTAGGGACCGGGGGTCGGAGCACAGATACGCAGTATTTT.

The chain carries TRBV9 and TRBJ2-4; 9 bases are shared with TRBD1. The V gene end was trimmed by 3 bases and the J gene end by 1 base; junction bases not matched to a gene: 8. The CDR3 spans 17 residues. From germline, CDR1 is SGDLS and CDR2 YYNGEE. The CDR3, as DNA: TGTGCCAGCAGCGCACCCCGGACAGGGGTGGCCAAAAACATTCAGTACTTC. Protein: CASSAPRTGVAKNIQYF.

CDR3 protein: CASSPGQGHTYEQYF. The CDR3 bases are TGTGCCAGCTCACCCGGACAGGGGCATACCTACGAGCAGTACTTC. V usage is TRBV18 and J usage is TRBJ2-7, with 9 bases aligning to TRBD1. The germline V gene has CDR1 KGHSH and CDR2 LQKENI. CDR3 length: 15 amino acids. V shed 3 bases, J shed 2 bases, and the junction held 5 bases outside the gene matches.